A selection of T cell receptor beta chains follows, all from one sample in a study of cytomegalovirus exposure and HLA in healthy donors. TCRdb's copy holds only in-frame clones and misses some; the assay was immunoSEQ multiplex PCR. This table holds about 160,000 clones, 78% found once. The sequenced sample was PBMCs. The receptor set was obtained from a middle-aged woman in good health and CMV-seronegative. CDR3s include the opening cysteine and the closing phenylalanine or tryptophan. Fields, in order: J gene, V gene, CDR3 protein.

J gene: TRBJ2-7
V gene: TRBV25-1
CDR3 protein: CASSDNPSGSYEQYF

J gene: TRBJ1-6
V gene: TRBV6-5
CDR3 protein: CASSYGGRNSPLHF

J gene: TRBJ2-3
V gene: TRBV5-1
CDR3 protein: CASSPVAGGPGDTQYF

J gene: TRBJ1-6
V gene: TRBV11-2
CDR3 protein: CASSLLGQGQNSPLHF

J gene: TRBJ2-7
V gene: TRBV2
CDR3 protein: CASRPGTGGTYEQYF

J gene: TRBJ2-3
V gene: TRBV5-5
CDR3 protein: CASRGGGNSADTQYF

J gene: TRBJ2-7
V gene: TRBV5-1
CDR3 protein: CASSYLGTSGGASPYEQYF

J gene: TRBJ2-1
V gene: TRBV5-1
CDR3 protein: CASSRTGVSSYNEQFF

J gene: TRBJ1-4
V gene: TRBV5-4
CDR3 protein: CASSVKQQKTEKLFF

J gene: TRBJ1-3
V gene: TRBV4-1
CDR3 protein: CASSQQRTGGFGNTIYF

J gene: TRBJ2-7
V gene: TRBV15
CDR3 protein: CATSRVVSRAPYEQYF

J gene: TRBJ2-1
V gene: TRBV7-3
CDR3 protein: CASSLARLNEQFF

J gene: TRBJ2-1
V gene: TRBV27
CDR3 protein: CASSLGGGGRGGEQFF

J gene: TRBJ1-1
V gene: TRBV6-1
CDR3 protein: CASSSADRVAFF

J gene: TRBJ2-5
V gene: TRBV5-5
CDR3 protein: CASSLNRAQETQYF

J gene: TRBJ1-2
V gene: TRBV7-6
CDR3 protein: CASSLYKGQGLIGYTF

J gene: TRBJ1-1
V gene: TRBV6-1
CDR3 protein: CASSLLQGDTAFF

J gene: TRBJ2-3
V gene: TRBV2
CDR3 protein: CASGFSDRLRTDTQYF